Listed below are T cell receptor beta chains from one sample, sequenced in a study of blood T cells in healthy people across ages. MiXCR, applied by TCRdb to the 5' RACE reads, yields one record per CDR3 protein. The sample has about 1.5 million distinct CDR3 sequences; 42% are singletons. What was sequenced was blood. The receptor set was obtained from a woman under 30 in good health. The CDR3 runs from the conserved cysteine through the conserved F or W. Fields, in order: V gene, J gene, clone size, D gene, CDR3 protein, CDR3 DNA. D genes are given only for firm matches. Some rows mark clone size as missing; the rest say once, few, many or name a class of expanded clone.

V: TRBV29-1; J: TRBJ1-1; size: NA; D: NA; CDR3: CSVAVGGTEAFF; DNA: TGCAGCGTCGCCGTTGGGGGGACTGAAGCTTTCTTT
V: TRBV7-2; J: TRBJ2-1; size: few; D: TRBD2; CDR3: CASSLDPGTTNEQFF; DNA: TGTGCCAGCAGCTTAGACCCTGGGACTACTAATGAGCAGTTCTTC
V: TRBV12-3/TRBV12-4; J: TRBJ2-7; size: few; D: NA; CDR3: CASSLAQHEQYF; DNA: TGTGCCAGCAGTTTAGCCCAGCACGAGCAGTACTTC
V: TRBV6-1; J: TRBJ2-5; size: NA; D: NA; CDR3: CASRARWETQYF; DNA: TGTGCCAGCAGGGCCCGATGGGAGACCCAGTACTTC
V: TRBV9; J: TRBJ2-3; size: NA; D: NA; CDR3: CASSRETMLTDTQYF; DNA: TGTGCCAGCAGCAGGGAGACTATGCTCACAGATACGCAGTATTTT
V: TRBV13; J: TRBJ1-6; size: few; D: TRBD1; CDR3: CASSLGASGQGIGSPLHF; DNA: TGTGCCAGCAGCTTAGGGGCCTCGGGACAGGGAATAGGTTCACCCCTCCACTTT
V: TRBV3-1; J: TRBJ2-3; size: once; D: TRBD1; CDR3: CASSHLGQGGGLFTDTQYF; DNA: TGTGCCAGCAGCCATCTGGGACAGGGTGGCGGTTTGTTTACAGATACGCAGTATTTT
V: TRBV20-1; J: TRBJ2-1; size: once; D: TRBD2; CDR3: CSARETSGGPLSYNEQFF; DNA: TGCAGTGCTAGGGAAACTAGCGGGGGCCCTCTCTCCTACAATGAGCAGTTCTTC
V: TRBV12-3/TRBV12-4; J: TRBJ2-3; size: NA; D: TRBD2; CDR3: CAISLLAGGPYF; DNA: TGTGCCATCAGTCTACTAGCGGGGGGGCCGTATTTT
V: TRBV28; J: TRBJ2-1; size: NA; D: TRBD2; CDR3: CASSLIPTSGSSDEQFF; DNA: TGTGCCAGCAGTTTAATTCCGACTAGCGGGAGTTCCGATGAGCAGTTCTTC
V: TRBV6-5; J: TRBJ2-5; size: NA; D: NA; CDR3: CASSYSIGPALPETQYF; DNA: TGTGCCAGCAGTTACTCGATAGGTCCTGCCCTCCCAGAGACCCAGTACTTC
V: TRBV20-1; J: TRBJ2-4; size: NA; D: TRBD1; CDR3: CSASEQAGGYRKLQYF; DNA: TGCAGTGCTAGTGAACAGGCAGGGGGCTATAGGAAACTTCAGTACTTC
V: TRBV7-9; J: TRBJ1-1; size: NA; D: NA; CDR3: CASSLDGSNTEAFF; DNA: TGTGCCAGCAGCTTAGACGGGAGCAACACTGAAGCTTTCTTT
V: TRBV3-1; J: TRBJ1-5; size: NA; D: NA; CDR3: CASSQVSSGNQPQHF; DNA: TGTGCCAGCAGCCAAGTAAGTTCCGGCAATCAGCCCCAGCATTTT
V: TRBV4-2; J: TRBJ2-7; size: NA; D: TRBD1; CDR3: CVSSQGGDRVFYEQYF; DNA: TGTGTCAGCAGCCAAGGGGGGGACAGGGTATTCTACGAGCAGTACTTC
V: TRBV2; J: TRBJ1-6; size: few; D: TRBD1; CDR3: CASSGQGSASPLHF; DNA: TGTGCCAGTTCCGGACAGGGGAGCGCTTCACCCCTCCACTTT
V: TRBV20-1; J: TRBJ2-7; size: NA; D: TRBD2; CDR3: CSASLQRESPQYF; DNA: TGCAGTGCTAGTCTCCAGCGGGAGTCCCCCCAGTACTTC
V: TRBV20-1; J: TRBJ2-5; size: once; D: NA; CDR3: CSGGELETQYF; DNA: TGCAGCGGCGGGGAGTTAGAGACCCAGTACTTC
V: TRBV15; J: TRBJ1-4; size: NA; D: NA; CDR3: CATSGSGRTNEKLFF; DNA: TGTGCCACCAGCGGCTCGGGGCGAACTAATGAAAAACTGTTTTTT
V: TRBV5-1; J: TRBJ2-7; size: NA; D: NA; CDR3: CASSPRTGFMLSGPSYEQYF; DNA: TGCGCCAGCAGCCCACGGACGGGGTTTATGCTGTCGGGGCCCTCCTACGAGCAGTACTTC
V: TRBV7-2; J: TRBJ2-7; size: NA; D: NA; CDR3: CASSLLAGAHYEQYF; DNA: TGTGCCAGCAGCTTATTGGCGGGGGCCCATTACGAGCAGTACTTC
V: TRBV11-2; J: TRBJ2-3; size: NA; D: TRBD2; CDR3: CASGRGGIDTQYF; DNA: TGTGCCAGCGGACGGGGGGGCATAGATACGCAGTATTTT
V: TRBV27; J: TRBJ2-3; size: NA; D: NA; CDR3: CASSFGQGRGGDTQYF; DNA: TGTGCCAGCAGTTTCGGGCAGGGAAGGGGTGGAGATACGCAGTATTTT
V: TRBV7-8; J: TRBJ1-2; size: few; D: NA; CDR3: CASSLEIGTPVAYGYTF; DNA: TGTGCCAGCAGCTTAGAGATAGGGACACCAGTGGCCTATGGCTACACCTTC
V: TRBV14; J: TRBJ1-1; size: NA; D: NA; CDR3: CASSQEGRPNTEAFF; DNA: TGTGCCAGCAGCCAAGAAGGTCGGCCGAACACTGAAGCTTTCTTT
V: TRBV9; J: TRBJ1-2; size: NA; D: TRBD1; CDR3: CASSVMDRGYGYTF; DNA: TGTGCCAGCAGCGTAATGGACAGGGGTTATGGCTACACCTTC
V: TRBV24-1; J: TRBJ2-1; size: NA; D: NA; CDR3: CATSETAGDEQFF; DNA: TGTGCCACCAGTGAGACTGCGGGCGATGAGCAGTTCTTC
V: TRBV14; J: TRBJ1-2; size: NA; D: TRBD1; CDR3: CASSQGLDRSGYTF; DNA: TGTGCCAGCAGCCAAGGATTGGACAGGTCTGGCTACACCTTC